Listed below are T cell receptor beta chains from one sample, sequenced in a study of human T cells and chemical hapten exposure. TCRdb reprocessed the 5' RACE reads with MiXCR, giving one entry per CDR3 protein. The data show roughly 81,000 distinct CDR3 sequences, 15% seen once. The receptors stem from a female donor in good health. The CDR3 runs from the conserved cysteine through the conserved F or W. D genes are given only for firm matches. Only some rows state a clone size, as once, few, many or a class for expanded clones.

V	J	D	size	length	DNA	CDR3
TRBV30	TRBJ1-5	.	.	15	TGTGCCTGGAGTGTAAAATTACAGGGACATCAGCCCCAGCATTTT	CAWSVKLQGHQPQHF
TRBV7-9	TRBJ2-3	TRBD1	few	15	TGTGCCAGCAGCCCCGCTCCGAATGGACAGGTGGGCGGGTATTTT	CASSPAPNGQVGGYF
TRBV2	TRBJ1-2	.	few	13	TGTGCCAGCATCCGGGGGGAGGCCTATGGCTACACCTTC	CASIRGEAYGYTF
TRBV5-6	TRBJ2-1	.	.	13	TGTGCCAGCAGCTGGGCTAGGTACAATGAGCAGTTCTTC	CASSWARYNEQFF
TRBV6-5	TRBJ1-2	.	.	14	TGTGCCAGCAGTTACATCGGGGGACTCTATGGCTACACCTTC	CASSYIGGLYGYTF
TRBV6-2/TRBV6-3	TRBJ2-7	TRBD1	few	15	TGTGCCAGCAGCCACCAGACAGGGGGGCGCTACGAGCAGTACTTC	CASSHQTGGRYEQYF
TRBV2	TRBJ2-2	.	few	15	TGTGCCAGCAGTGCCCTAGCCGGGAGTACCGGGGAGCTGTTTTTT	CASSALAGSTGELFF
TRBV6-5	TRBJ1-4	TRBD1	.	16	TGTGCCAGCAGTTACTCGGCGGGACAGCTGAATGAAAAACTGTTTTTT	CASSYSAGQLNEKLFF
TRBV6-2/TRBV6-3	TRBJ1-1	.	few	13	TGTGCCAGCAACCTATTCAGGGGAGGCGAAGCTTTCTTT	CASNLFRGGEAFF
TRBV29-1	TRBJ2-1	.	.	13	TGCAGCGTGCGGCAGGGTCGGGAACATGAGCAGTTCTTC	CSVRQGREHEQFF
TRBV3-1	TRBJ1-1	TRBD1	.	17	TGTGCCAGCAGCCGGTACCGGGACAGGGGTGCAAACACTGAAGCTTTCTTT	CASSRYRDRGANTEAFF
TRBV3-1	TRBJ1-5	.	.	15	TGTGCCAGCAGCCAAGGGATAGGGTTAGATCAGCCCCAGCATTTT	CASSQGIGLDQPQHF
TRBV18	TRBJ2-3	.	.	13	TGTGCCAGCTCCCCTGTAAGGAAAGATACGCAGTATTTT	CASSPVRKDTQYF
TRBV29-1	TRBJ2-7	TRBD1	many	12	TGCAGCGTTGCCAGGGGGCAGGGCGAGCAGTACTTC	CSVARGQGEQYF
TRBV24-1	TRBJ1-5	TRBD1	.	16	TGTGCCACCAGTGGTTCCGGGACAGGGAGCAATCAGCCCCAGCATTTT	CATSGSGTGSNQPQHF
TRBV20-1	TRBJ2-1	.	many	14	TGCAGTGCTGTGGAAGGGGGGGTCTACAATGAGCAGTTCTTC	CSAVEGGVYNEQFF
TRBV21-1	TRBJ1-5	.	.	12	TGTGCCAGCAGCAACCCTCTTCAGCCCCAGCATTTT	CASSNPLQPQHF
TRBV12-3/TRBV12-4	TRBJ1-5	TRBD1	few	14	TGTGCCAGCAGGGTAACAGGGGGCGGTCAGCCCCAGCATTTT	CASRVTGGGQPQHF
TRBV5-1	TRBJ2-5	.	few	15	TGCGCCAGCAGCCTCCCCTCCGGGGGAAAAGAGACCCAGTACTTC	CASSLPSGGKETQYF
TRBV20-1	TRBJ1-5	TRBD1	.	16	TGCAGTGCTCAACAGGGGGCGAGCTATAGCAATCAGCCCCAGCATTTT	CSAQQGASYSNQPQHF
TRBV3-1	TRBJ2-7	.	few	12	TGTGCCAGTGGACCCGGCCAAGGGGAGCAGTACTTC	CASGPGQGEQYF
TRBV25-1	TRBJ1-1	.	.	13	TGTGCCAGCAGTGGGGTGGGAAGGACTGAAGCTTTCTTT	CASSGVGRTEAFF
TRBV10-3	TRBJ2-7	.	.	11	TGTGCCATCAGTGTAAGGAATGAGCAGTACTTC	CAISVRNEQYF
TRBV2	TRBJ1-2	.	.	18	TGTGCCAGTCAGCCGGGGGGCCCTGGGCCGCGCGGGCACTATGGCTACACCTTC	CASQPGGPGPRGHYGYTF
TRBV9	TRBJ1-1	.	.	17	TGTGCCAGCAGCGTAGCTGGGGAGGGCAGGGGAGGCACTGAAGCTTTCTTT	CASSVAGEGRGGTEAFF
TRBV20-1	TRBJ2-5	TRBD2	few	14	TGCAGTGCTAGTGCTAGCGGGGGGCAAGAGACCCAGTACTTC	CSASASGGQETQYF
TRBV20-1	TRBJ1-5	.	.	12	TGCAGTGCTAGAAGGGGAAACCAGCCCCAGCATTTT	CSARRGNQPQHF
TRBV6-1	TRBJ1-2	.	few	15	TGTGCCAGCAGTGAACGGGCCGGGGCAGGCTATGGCTACACCTTC	CASSERAGAGYGYTF
TRBV5-1	TRBJ2-1	.	few	15	TGCGCCAGCAGCTTGGTTGTCGCAGGGGCTAATGAGCAGTTCTTC	CASSLVVAGANEQFF
TRBV18	TRBJ1-1	.	.	10	TGTGCCAGGGCTCAATTAGAAGCTTTCTTT	CARAQLEAFF
TRBV12-3/TRBV12-4	TRBJ2-2	.	few	17	TGTGCCAGCAGTTTAGCGGGGGCCTCCCTAAACACCGGGGAGCTGTTTTTT	CASSLAGASLNTGELFF
TRBV9	TRBJ2-3	.	.	13	TGTGCCAGCAGCTCCCGAGACACAGATACGCAGTATTTT	CASSSRDTDTQYF
TRBV29-1	TRBJ2-7	TRBD1	few	12	TGCAGCGCACGGACAGGGGCCTACGAGCAGTACTTC	CSARTGAYEQYF
TRBV7-2	TRBJ2-7	.	.	14	TGTGCCAGCAGCCCCCCGGGAGTCTCCTACGAGCAGTACTTC	CASSPPGVSYEQYF
TRBV7-2	TRBJ1-1	TRBD1	.	21	TGTGCCAGCAGCTTAGCGTCCCCCGTCGCGGGACAGCCCAACATGAACACTGAAGCTTTCTTT	CASSLASPVAGQPNMNTEAFF
TRBV12-5	TRBJ1-2	.	.	18	TGTGCTAGTGGTCTTGGGGGTCCTCCGGGTTTCGGTAACTATGGCTACACCTTC	CASGLGGPPGFGNYGYTF
TRBV30	TRBJ1-3	.	.	15	TGTGCCTGGAGGAAGCAAGGAGGATCCGGAAACACCATATATTTT	CAWRKQGGSGNTIYF
TRBV5-1	TRBJ2-6	.	.	16	TGCGCCAGCAGCCCACTACAGGGCCCTGGGGCCAACGTCCTGACTTTC	CASSPLQGPGANVLTF
TRBV27	TRBJ1-2	TRBD1	.	16	TGTGCCAGCAGTTTATTCCCGGACAGGACGGGGGATGGCTACACCTTC	CASSLFPDRTGDGYTF
TRBV7-2	TRBJ2-7	TRBD2	few	17	TGTGCCAGCAGCTCGGTGAGGGGAGGGCCGAGCTCCTACGAGCAGTACTTC	CASSSVRGGPSSYEQYF
TRBV20-1	TRBJ2-7	TRBD1	.	15	TGCAGTGCTAGTGCCCGGGACAGGTCCTCCTACGAGCAGTACTTC	CSASARDRSSYEQYF
TRBV15	TRBJ1-1	.	few	17	TGTGCCACCAGCAGCCGCAGCTGGGGTATAAGGGGTACTGAAGCTTTCTTT	CATSSRSWGIRGTEAFF
TRBV5-1	TRBJ2-7	.	many	16	TGCGCCAGCAGCTTGGTAGGGCAGACTGCGACCCACGAGCAGTACTTC	CASSLVGQTATHEQYF
TRBV28	TRBJ1-3	TRBD1	.	15	TGTGCCAGCAGTCCGACGGGGACAGGTGGAAACACCATATTTTTT	CASSPTGTGGNTIFF
TRBV30	TRBJ2-2	.	few	13	TGTGCCTGGAGTACGGGGTATGGCGGGGAGCTGTTTTTT	CAWSTGYGGELFF
TRBV29-1	TRBJ2-7	TRBD1	.	15	TGCAGCGTTGAAGGGTCCCGGGACAGTTTCTACGAGCAGTACTTC	CSVEGSRDSFYEQYF
TRBV7-2	TRBJ2-2	TRBD2	.	17	TGTGCCAGCAGCTCGGGACTAGCGGGAGGGCTGGTCGGGGAGCTGTTTTTT	CASSSGLAGGLVGELFF
TRBV5-4	TRBJ1-1	.	few	16	TGTGCCAGCAGCTTGGCAGGGTCGATCTCGACCACTGAAGCTTTCTTT	CASSLAGSISTTEAFF
TRBV6-5	TRBJ2-3	.	.	14	TGTGCCAGCAGTCCTTTCCCGGGAAAAGGAACGCAGTATTTT	CASSPFPGKGTQYF
TRBV7-2	TRBJ2-3	TRBD2	.	16	TGTGCCAGCAGCTTAGAATGGGGCGGGGGGGCAGATACGCAGTATTTT	CASSLEWGGGADTQYF
TRBV6-5	TRBJ2-3	.	.	12	TGTGCCAGCAGCTTGCATGGGGATACGCAGTATTTT	CASSLHGDTQYF
TRBV11-2	TRBJ2-7	.	.	13	TGTGCCACCCGGGCCACAGGACCGGGTGAGCAGTACTTC	CATRATGPGEQYF
TRBV6-1	TRBJ2-1	.	few	13	TGTGCCAGCAGTGACCACAACAGGGATGAGCAGTTCTTC	CASSDHNRDEQFF
TRBV4-1	TRBJ2-1	TRBD2	many	15	TGCGCCAGCAGATTAGGACTAGCGGGAAGCAATGAGCAGTTCTTC	CASRLGLAGSNEQFF
TRBV20-1	TRBJ1-1	.	.	15	TGCAGTGCTAGAGATCTTACGGATATGAACACTGAAGCTTTCTTT	CSARDLTDMNTEAFF
TRBV9	TRBJ2-1	.	many	17	TGTGCCAGCAGCGTAGCTTCGAGGGTATACTCCTACAATGAGCAGTTCTTC	CASSVASRVYSYNEQFF
TRBV5-1	TRBJ2-1	TRBD1	many	15	TGCGCCAGCAGCTTGGTCCAGGGGGAATACAATGAGCAGTTCTTC	CASSLVQGEYNEQFF
TRBV5-1	TRBJ2-3	TRBD1	few	14	TGCGCCAGCAGCCCGCAGGGGGACACAGATACGCAGTATTTT	CASSPQGDTDTQYF
TRBV20-1	TRBJ1-2	TRBD1	few	13	TGCAGTGCTAGGAGGGACAGGGGCTATGGCTACACCTTC	CSARRDRGYGYTF